The TCR beta chain under discussion was sequenced for a study of blood T cell repertoires in COVID-19. Study background: Samples taken during acute and convalescent COVID-19 were collected in the United States, Italy and Spain.

Source study methods: Quantification of nucleated cells was approximated via reference gene primer amplification. Generated by immunoSEQ multiplex PCR, the TCRdb table keeps only in-frame clones and is missing some. The DNA was the basis for D and trimming; V, J and clone size are from that table. The table records about 180,000 clones, about 90% of them present only once. This CDR3 comprises 14 residues. Germline V gene lookup returns CDR1 MNHEY and CDR2 SMNVEV (reference sequence). The V and J ends lost 3 bases and 5 bases, in that order; junction bases with no gene match: 4. V usage is TRBV27 and J usage is TRBJ2-1, with 7 bases lining up with TRBD2. This receptor was identified in a man in his sixties or seventies with active or convalescent COVID-19. The sequencing input was peripheral blood. The CDR3: CASSFLAANNEQFF. The CDR3 nucleotides are TGTGCCAGCAGTTTCCTAGCGGCTAACAATGAGCAGTTCTTC.